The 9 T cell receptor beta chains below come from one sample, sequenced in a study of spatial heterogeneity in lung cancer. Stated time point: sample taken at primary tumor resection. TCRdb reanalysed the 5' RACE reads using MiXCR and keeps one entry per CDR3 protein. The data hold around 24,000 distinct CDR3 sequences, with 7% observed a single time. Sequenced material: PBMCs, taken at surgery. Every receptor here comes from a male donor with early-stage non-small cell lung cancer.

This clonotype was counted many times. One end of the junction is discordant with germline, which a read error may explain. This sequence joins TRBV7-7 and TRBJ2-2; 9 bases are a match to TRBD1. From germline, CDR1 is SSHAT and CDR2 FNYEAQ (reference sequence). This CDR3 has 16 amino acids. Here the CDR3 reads CASSPTLGQGSGELFF. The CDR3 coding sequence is TGTGCTAGCAGCCCTACTCTGGGACAGGGTTCCGGGGAGCTGTTTTTT.

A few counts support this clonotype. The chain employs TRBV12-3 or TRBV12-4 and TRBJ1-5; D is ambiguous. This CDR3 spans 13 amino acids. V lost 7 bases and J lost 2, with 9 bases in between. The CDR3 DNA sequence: TGTGCCAGCACCAACGGGGGCAATCAGCCCCAGCATTTT. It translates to CASTNGGNQPQHF.

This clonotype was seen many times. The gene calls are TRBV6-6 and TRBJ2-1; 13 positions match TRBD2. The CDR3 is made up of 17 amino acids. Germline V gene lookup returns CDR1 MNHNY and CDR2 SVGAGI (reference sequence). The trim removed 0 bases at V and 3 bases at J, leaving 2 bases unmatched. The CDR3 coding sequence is TGTGCCAGCAGTTACTCGGGACTAGCGGGAATCTACAATGAGCAGTTCTTC. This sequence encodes CASSYSGLAGIYNEQFF.

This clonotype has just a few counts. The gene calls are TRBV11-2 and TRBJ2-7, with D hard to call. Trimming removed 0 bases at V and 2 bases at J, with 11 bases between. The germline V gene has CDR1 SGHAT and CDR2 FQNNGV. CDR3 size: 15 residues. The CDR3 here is CASSLDRNVAYEQYV. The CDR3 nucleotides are TGTGCCAGCAGCTTAGATAGGAATGTGGCCTACGAGCAGTACGTC.

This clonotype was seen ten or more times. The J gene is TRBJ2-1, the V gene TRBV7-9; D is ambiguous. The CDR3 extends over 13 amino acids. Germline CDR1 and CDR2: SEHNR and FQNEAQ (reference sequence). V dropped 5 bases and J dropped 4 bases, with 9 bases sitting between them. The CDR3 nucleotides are TGTGCCAGCAGCGGTCCGCAGTACAATGAGCAGTTCTTC. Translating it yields CASSGPQYNEQFF.

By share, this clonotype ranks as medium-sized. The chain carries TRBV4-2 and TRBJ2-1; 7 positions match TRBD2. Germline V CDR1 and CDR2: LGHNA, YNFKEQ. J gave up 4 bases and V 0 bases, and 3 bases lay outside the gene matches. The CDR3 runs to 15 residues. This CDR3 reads CASSQDGAGYNEQFF. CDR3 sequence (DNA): TGTGCCAGCAGCCAAGATGGAGCGGGGTACAATGAGCAGTTCTTC.

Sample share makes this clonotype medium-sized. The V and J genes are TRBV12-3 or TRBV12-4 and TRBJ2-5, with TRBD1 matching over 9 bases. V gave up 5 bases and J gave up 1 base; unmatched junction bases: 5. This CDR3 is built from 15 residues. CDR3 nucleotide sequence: TGTGCCAGCAGTCGCGACAGGGGGATCCAAGAGACCCAGTACTTC. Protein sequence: CASSRDRGIQETQYF.

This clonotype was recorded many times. The CDR3 spells CSARAPPSGRKIETQYF. The CDR3 DNA reads TGCAGTGCTAGAGCCCCCCCTAGCGGGAGGAAAATTGAGACCCAGTACTTC. The rearrangement links TRBV20-1 to TRBJ2-5; 11 nucleotides agree with TRBD2. The CDR3 sequence is 17 residues long. With 1 base clipped from V and 5 bases from J, the junction kept 12 bases outside the gene matches. Germline V gives CDR1 DFQATT, CDR2 SNEGSKA (reference sequence).

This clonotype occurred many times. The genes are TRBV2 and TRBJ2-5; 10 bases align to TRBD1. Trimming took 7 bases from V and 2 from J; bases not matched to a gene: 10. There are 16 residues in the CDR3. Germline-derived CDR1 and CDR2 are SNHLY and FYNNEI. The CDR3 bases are TGTGCCAGCACTTCCGGGGACAGGGGTATACAAGAGACCCAGTACTTC. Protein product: CASTSGDRGIQETQYF.